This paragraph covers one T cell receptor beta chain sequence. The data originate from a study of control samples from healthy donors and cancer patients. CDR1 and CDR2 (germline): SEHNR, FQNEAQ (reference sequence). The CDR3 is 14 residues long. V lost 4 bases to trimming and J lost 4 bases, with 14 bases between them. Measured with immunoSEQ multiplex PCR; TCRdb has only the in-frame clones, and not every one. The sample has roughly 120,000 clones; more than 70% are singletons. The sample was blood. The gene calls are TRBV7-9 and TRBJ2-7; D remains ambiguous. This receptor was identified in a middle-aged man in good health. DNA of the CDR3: TGTGCCAGCAGCTCCCCCGGGCTGATGTACGAGCAGTACTTC. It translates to CASSSPGLMYEQYF.